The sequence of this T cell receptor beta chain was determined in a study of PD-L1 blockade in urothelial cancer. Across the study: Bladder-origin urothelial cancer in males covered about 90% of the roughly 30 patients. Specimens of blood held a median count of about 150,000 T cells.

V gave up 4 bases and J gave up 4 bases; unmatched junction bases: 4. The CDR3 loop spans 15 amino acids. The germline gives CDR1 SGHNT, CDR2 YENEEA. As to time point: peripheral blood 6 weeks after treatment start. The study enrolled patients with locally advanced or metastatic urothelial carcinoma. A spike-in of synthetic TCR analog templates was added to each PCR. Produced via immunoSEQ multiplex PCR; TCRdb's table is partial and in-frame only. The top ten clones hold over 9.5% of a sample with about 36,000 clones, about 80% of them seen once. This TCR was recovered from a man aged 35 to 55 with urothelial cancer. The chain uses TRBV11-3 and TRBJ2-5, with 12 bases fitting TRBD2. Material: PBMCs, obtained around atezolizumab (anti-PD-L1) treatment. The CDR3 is CASSSSGLAGETQYF. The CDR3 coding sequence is TGTGCCAGCAGCTCTTCGGGACTAGCGGGAGAGACCCAGTACTTC.